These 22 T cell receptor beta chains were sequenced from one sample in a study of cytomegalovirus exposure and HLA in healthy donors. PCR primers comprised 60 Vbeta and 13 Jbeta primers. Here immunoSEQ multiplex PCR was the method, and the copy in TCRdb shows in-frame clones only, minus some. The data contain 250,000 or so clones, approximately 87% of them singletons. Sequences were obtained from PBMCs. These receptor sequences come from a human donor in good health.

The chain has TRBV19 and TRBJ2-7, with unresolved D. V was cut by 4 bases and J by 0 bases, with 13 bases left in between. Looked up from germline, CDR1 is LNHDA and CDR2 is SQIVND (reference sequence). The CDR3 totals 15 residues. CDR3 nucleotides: TGTGCCAGTAGTACACAGACCAGCAGCTCCTACGAGCAGTACTTC. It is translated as CASSTQTSSSYEQYF.

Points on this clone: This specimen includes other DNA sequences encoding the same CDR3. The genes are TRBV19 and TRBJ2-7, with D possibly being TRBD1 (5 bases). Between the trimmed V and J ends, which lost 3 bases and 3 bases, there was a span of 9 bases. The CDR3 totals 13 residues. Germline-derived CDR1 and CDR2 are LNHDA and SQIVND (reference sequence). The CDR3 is CASSIGQGYEQYF. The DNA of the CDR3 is TGTGCCAGTAGTATTGGGCAGGGCTACGAGCAGTACTTC.

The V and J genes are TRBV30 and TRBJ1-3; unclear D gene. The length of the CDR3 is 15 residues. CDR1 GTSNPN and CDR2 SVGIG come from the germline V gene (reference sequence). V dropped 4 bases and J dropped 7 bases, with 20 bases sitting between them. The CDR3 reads CAWTAGLTEGNTIYF. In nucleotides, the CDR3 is TGTGCCTGGACCGCGGGCCTTACCGAGGGCAACACCATATATTTT. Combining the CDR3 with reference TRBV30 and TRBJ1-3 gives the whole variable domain SQTIHQWPATLVQPVGSPLSLECTVEGTSNPNLYWYRQAAGRGLQLLFYSVGIGQISSEVPQNLSASRPQDRQFILSSKKLLLSDSGFYLCAWTAGLTEGNTIYFGEGSWLTVV.

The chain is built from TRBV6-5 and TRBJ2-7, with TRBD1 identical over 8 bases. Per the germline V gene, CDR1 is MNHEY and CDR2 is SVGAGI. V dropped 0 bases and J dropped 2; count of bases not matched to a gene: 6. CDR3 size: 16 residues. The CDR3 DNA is TGTGCCAGCAGTTACTCGATTTGGACAGGGCCCTACGAGCAGTACTTC. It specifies CASSYSIWTGPYEQYF.

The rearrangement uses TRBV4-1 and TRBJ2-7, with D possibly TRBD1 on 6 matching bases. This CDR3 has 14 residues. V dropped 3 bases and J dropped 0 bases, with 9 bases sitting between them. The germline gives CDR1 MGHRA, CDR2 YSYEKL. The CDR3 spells CASSHPGVSYEQYF. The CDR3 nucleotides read TGCGCCAGCAGCCACCCAGGGGTCTCCTACGAGCAGTACTTC.

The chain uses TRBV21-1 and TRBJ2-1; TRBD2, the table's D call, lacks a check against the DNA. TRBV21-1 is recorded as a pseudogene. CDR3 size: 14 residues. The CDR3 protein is CASSAQGLAAEQFF. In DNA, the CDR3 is TGTGCCAGCAGCGCCCAAGGACTAGCTGCTGAGCAGTTCTTC.

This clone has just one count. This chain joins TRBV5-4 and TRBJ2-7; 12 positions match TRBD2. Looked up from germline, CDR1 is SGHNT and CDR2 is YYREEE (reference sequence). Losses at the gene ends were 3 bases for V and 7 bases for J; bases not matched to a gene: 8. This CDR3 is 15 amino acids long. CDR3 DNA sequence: TGTGCCAGCAGCTCAAGGACTAGCGGGATTCGGGAGCAGTACTTC. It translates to CASSSRTSGIREQYF. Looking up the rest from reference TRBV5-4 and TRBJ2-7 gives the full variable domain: ETGVTQSPTHLIKTRGQQVTLRCSSQSGHNTVSWYQQALGQGPQFIFQYYREEENGRGNFPPRFSGLQFPNYSSELNVNALELDDSALYLCASSSRTSGIREQYFGPGTRLTVT.

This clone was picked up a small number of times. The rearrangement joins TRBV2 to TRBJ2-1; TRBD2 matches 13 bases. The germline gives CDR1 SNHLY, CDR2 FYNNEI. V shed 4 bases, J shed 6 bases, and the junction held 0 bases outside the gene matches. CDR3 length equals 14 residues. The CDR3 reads CASSGLAGGNEQFF. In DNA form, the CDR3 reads TGTGCCAGCAGTGGACTAGCGGGAGGCAATGAGCAGTTCTTC.

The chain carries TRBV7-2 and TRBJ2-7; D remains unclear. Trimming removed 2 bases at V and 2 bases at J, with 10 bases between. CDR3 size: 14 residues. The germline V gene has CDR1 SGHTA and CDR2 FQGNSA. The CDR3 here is CASSLSGATYEQYF. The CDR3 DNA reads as TGTGCCAGCAGCTTATCCGGTGCTACCTACGAGCAGTACTTC. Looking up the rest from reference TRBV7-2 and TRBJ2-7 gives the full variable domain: GAGVSQSPSNKVTEKGKDVELRCDPISGHTALYWYRQSLGQGLEFLIYFQGNSAPDKSGLPSDRFSAERTGGSVSTLTIQRTQQEDSAVYLCASSLSGATYEQYFGPGTRLTVT.

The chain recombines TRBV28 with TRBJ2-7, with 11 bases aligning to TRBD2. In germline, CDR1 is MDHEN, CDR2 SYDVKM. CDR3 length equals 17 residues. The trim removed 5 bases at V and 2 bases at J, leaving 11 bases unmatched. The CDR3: CASSPHIRLAGTYEQYF. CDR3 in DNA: TGTGCCAGCAGTCCTCACATCAGACTAGCGGGAACCTACGAGCAGTACTTC. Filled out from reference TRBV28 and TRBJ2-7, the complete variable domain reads DVKVTQSSRYLVKRTGEKVFLECVQDMDHENMFWYRQDPGLGLRLIYFSYDVKMKEKGDIPEGYSVSREKKERFSLILESASTNQTSMYLCASSPHIRLAGTYEQYFGPGTRLTVT.

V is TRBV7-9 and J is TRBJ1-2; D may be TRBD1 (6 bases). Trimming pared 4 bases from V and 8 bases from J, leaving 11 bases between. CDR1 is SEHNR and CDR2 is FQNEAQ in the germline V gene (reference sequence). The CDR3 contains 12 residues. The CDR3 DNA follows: TGTGCCAGCAGCTCTGAGACAGGCGGCTACACCTTC. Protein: CASSSETGGYTF.

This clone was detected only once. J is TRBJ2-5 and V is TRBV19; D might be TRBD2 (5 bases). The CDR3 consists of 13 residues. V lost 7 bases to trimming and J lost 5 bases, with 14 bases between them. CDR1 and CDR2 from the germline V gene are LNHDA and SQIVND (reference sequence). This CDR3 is CASTIGGGETQYF. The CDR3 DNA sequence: TGTGCCAGTACCATAGGCGGCGGGGAGACCCAGTACTTC.

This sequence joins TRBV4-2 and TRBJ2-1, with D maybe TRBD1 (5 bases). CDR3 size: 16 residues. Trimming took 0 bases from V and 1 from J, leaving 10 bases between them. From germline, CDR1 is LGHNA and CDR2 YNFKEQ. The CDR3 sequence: CASSQDTQGSYNEQFF. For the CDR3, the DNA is TGTGCCAGCAGCCAAGATACTCAGGGATCCTACAATGAGCAGTTCTTC.

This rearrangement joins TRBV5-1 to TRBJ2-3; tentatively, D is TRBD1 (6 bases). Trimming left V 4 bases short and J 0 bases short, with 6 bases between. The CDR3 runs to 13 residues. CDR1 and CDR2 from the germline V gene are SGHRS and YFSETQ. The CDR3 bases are TGCGCCAGCAGCAGGGGGAGCACAGATACGCAGTATTTT. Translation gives CASSRGSTDTQYF.

This CDR3 reads CASSPRTSVGTGELFF. The CDR3 DNA sequence: TGTGCCAGCAGTCCCAGGACTAGCGTCGGCACCGGGGAGCTGTTTTTT. The chain carries TRBV7-6 and TRBJ2-2; TRBD2 agrees at 9 bases. CDR1 and CDR2 (germline): SGHVS, FNYEAQ. V lost 6 bases, J lost 4 bases, and 9 bases stayed unmatched. The CDR3 spans 16 residues.

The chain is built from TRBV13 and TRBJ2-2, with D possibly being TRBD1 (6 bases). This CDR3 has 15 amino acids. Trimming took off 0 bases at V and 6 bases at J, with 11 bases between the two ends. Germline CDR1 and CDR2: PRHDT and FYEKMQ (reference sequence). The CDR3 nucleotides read TGTGCCAGCAGCTTAGGGGCAGGGGAACCCGGGGAGCTGTTTTTT. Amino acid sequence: CASSLGAGEPGELFF.

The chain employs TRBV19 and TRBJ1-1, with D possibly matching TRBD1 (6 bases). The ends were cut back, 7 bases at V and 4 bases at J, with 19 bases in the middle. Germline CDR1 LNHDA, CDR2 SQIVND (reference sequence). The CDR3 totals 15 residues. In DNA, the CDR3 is TGTGCCAGTATCGATCGGGACACAAAACGCACTGAAGCTTTCTTT. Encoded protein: CASIDRDTKRTEAFF.

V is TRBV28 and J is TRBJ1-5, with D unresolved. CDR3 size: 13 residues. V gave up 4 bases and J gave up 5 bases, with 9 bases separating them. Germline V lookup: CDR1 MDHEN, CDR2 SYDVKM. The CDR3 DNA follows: TGTGCCAGCAGTTCCTACAGTGATCAGCCCCAGCATTTT. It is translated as CASSSYSDQPQHF.

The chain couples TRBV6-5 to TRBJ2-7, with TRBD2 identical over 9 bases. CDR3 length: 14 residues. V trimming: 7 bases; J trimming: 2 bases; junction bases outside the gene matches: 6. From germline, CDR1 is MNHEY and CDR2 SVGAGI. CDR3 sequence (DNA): TGTGCCAGCACACAGACTAGCGGAACCTACGAGCAGTACTTC. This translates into CASTQTSGTYEQYF.

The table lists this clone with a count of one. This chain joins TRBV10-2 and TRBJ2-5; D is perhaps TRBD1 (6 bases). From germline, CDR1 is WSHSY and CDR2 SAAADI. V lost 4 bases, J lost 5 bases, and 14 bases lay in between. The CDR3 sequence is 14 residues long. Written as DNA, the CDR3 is TGCGCCAGCAGTGTACAGGGTGTGAGGGAGACCCAGTACTTC. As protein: CASSVQGVRETQYF.

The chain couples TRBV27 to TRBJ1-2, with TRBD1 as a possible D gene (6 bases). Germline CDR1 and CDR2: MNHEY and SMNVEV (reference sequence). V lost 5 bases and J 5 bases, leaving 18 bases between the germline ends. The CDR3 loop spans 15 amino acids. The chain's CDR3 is CASSIGGSISYGYTF. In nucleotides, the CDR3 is TGTGCCAGCAGTATAGGGGGTTCAATTAGTTATGGCTACACCTTC.

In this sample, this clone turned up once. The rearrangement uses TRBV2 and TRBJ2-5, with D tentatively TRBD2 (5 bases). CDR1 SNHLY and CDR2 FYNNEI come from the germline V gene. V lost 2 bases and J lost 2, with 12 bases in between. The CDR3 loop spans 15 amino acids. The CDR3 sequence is CASSETGLGQETQYF. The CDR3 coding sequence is TGTGCCAGCAGTGAAACGGGGTTAGGGCAAGAGACCCAGTACTTC.